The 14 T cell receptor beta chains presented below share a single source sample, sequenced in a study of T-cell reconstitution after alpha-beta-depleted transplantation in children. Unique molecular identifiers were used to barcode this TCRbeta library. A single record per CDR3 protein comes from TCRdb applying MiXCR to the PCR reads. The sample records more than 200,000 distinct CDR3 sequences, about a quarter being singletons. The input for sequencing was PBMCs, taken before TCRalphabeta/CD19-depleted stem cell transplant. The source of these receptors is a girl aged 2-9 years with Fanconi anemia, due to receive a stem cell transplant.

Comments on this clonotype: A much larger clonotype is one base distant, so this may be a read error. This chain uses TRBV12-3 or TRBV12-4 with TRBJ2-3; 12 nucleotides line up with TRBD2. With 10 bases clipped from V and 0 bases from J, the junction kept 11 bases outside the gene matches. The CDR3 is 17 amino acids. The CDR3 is CAISRTSGVPSTDTQYF. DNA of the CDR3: TGTGCCATCAGCCGGACTAGCGGGGTACCTAGCACAGATACGCAGTATTTT.

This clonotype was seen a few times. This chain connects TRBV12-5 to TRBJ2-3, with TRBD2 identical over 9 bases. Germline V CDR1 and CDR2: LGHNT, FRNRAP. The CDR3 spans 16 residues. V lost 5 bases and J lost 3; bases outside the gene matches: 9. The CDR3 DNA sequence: TGTGCTAGTGGTCCCGGGACTAGCAGCGATACAGATACGCAGTATTTT. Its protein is CASGPGTSSDTDTQYF. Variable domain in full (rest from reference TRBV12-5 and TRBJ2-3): DARVTQTPRHKVTEMGQEVTMRCQPILGHNTVFWYRQTMMQGLELLAYFRNRAPLDDSGMPKDRFSAEMPDATLATLKIQPSEPRDSAVYFCASGPGTSSDTDTQYFGPGTRLTVL.

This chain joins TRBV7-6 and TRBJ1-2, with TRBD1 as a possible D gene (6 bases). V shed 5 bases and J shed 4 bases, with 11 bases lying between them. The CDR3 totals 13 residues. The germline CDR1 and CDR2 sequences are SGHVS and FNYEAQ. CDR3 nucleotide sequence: TGTGCCAGCAGCCCTCAAGGGGGCTATGGCTACACCTTC. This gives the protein CASSPQGGYGYTF.

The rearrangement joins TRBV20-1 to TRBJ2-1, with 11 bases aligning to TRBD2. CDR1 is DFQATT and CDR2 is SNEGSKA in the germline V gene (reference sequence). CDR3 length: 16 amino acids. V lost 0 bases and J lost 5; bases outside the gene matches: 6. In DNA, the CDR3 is TGCAGTGCTAGAGATTCTCGGGGACTAGCGGACAATGAGCAGTTCTTC. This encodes CSARDSRGLADNEQFF.

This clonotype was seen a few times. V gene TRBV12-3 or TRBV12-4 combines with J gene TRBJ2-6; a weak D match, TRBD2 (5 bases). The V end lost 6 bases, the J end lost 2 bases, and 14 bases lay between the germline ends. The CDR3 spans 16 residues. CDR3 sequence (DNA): TGTGCCAGCAGCTCACTACTAGTAGCTGGGGCCAACGTCCTGACTTTC. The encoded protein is CASSSLLVAGANVLTF.

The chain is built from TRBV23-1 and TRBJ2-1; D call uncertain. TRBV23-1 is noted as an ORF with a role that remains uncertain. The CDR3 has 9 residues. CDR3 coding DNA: TGCGCGCCGTCTTTTGAGCAGTTCTTC. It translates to CAPSFEQFF.

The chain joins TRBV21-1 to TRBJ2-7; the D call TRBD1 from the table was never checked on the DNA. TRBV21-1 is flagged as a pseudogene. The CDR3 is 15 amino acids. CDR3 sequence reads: CASSKGGPRRGEQYF. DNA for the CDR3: TGTGCCAGCAGCAAAGGGGGGCCTCGAAGGGGCGAGCAGTACTTC.

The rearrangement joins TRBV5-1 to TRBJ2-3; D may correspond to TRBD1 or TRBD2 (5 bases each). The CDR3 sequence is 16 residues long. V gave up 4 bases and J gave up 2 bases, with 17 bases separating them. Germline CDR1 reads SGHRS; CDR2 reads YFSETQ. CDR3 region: CASSRGTDPSTDTQYF. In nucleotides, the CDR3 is TGCGCCAGCAGCAGAGGGACGGACCCCTCCACAGATACGCAGTATTTT.

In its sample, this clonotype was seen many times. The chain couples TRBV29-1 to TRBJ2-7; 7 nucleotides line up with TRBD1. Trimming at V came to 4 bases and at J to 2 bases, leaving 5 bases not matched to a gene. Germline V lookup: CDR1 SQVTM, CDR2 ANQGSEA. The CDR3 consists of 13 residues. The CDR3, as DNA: TGCAGCGTTGCGACAGGGAGAGCCTACGAGCAGTACTTC. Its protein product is CSVATGRAYEQYF.

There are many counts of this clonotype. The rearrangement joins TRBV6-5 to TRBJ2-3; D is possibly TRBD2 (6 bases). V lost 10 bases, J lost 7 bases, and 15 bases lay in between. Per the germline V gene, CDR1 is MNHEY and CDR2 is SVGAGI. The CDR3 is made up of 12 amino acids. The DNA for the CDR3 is TGTGCCACGGAGGGCCCGGGCTATACGCAGTATTTT. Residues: CATEGPGYTQYF.

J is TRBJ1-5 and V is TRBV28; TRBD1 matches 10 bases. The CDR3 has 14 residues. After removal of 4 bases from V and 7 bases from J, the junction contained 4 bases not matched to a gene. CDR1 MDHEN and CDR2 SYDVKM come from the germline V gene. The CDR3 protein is CASSSGTGAQPQHF. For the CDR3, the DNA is TGTGCCAGCAGTTCCGGGACAGGGGCCCAGCCCCAGCATTTT.

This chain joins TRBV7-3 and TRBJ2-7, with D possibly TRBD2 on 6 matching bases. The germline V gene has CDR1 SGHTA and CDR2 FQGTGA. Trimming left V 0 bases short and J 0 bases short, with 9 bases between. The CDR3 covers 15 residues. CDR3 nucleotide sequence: TGTGCCAGCAGCTTAACTCGGGAGAGCTCCTACGAGCAGTACTTC. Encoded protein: CASSLTRESSYEQYF.

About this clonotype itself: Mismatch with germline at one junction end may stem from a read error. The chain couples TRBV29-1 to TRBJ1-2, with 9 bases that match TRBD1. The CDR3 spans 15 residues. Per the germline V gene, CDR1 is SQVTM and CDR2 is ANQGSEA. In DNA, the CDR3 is TGCATCGTTGAAGATAGAGGACAGGGGACTATAGGCTACACCTTC. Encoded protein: CIVEDRGQGTIGYTF.

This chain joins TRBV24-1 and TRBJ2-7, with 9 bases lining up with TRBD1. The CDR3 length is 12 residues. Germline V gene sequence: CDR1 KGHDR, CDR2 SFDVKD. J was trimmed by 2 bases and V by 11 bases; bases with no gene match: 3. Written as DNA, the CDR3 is TGTGCCAAACAGGGGGCAGCCTACGAGCAGTACTTC. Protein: CAKQGAAYEQYF.